This is a list of T cell receptor beta chains from one sample in a study of cytomegalovirus exposure and HLA in healthy donors. Sequencing was performed with immunoSEQ multiplex PCR; in TCRdb, only in-frame clones are kept and a portion is missing. The sample has 200,000 or so clones; 75% to 90% are singletons. The sequenced sample consisted of PBMCs. The receptors shown here come from a boy between 2 and 10 years old in good health and CMV-seronegative. Both conserved end residues are part of each CDR3.

j_gene,v_gene,CDR3aa
TRBJ1-2,TRBV30,CAWIQVTYGYTF
TRBJ2-5,TRBV11-2,CASSLIRETQYF
TRBJ1-2,TRBV30,CAWSVGHRYGYTF
TRBJ2-5,TRBV7-9,CSSSLGATGGETQYF
TRBJ1-2,TRBV4-1,CASSPVDSMRYGYTF
TRBJ2-5,TRBV25-1,CASSDLSMQETQYF
TRBJ1-1,TRBV13,CASTGFQGDTEAFF
TRBJ2-7,TRBV11-2,CASSLLRGRDEQYF
TRBJ1-1,TRBV7-6,CASSLGRGGGNTEAFF
TRBJ2-7,TRBV5-1,CASSLPQGADYEQYF
TRBJ1-2,TRBV25-1,CASGGAGKSHTF
TRBJ2-5,TRBV2,CASSEFSRGEETQYF
TRBJ2-1,TRBV29-1,CSVVTSGRANEQFF
TRBJ2-7,TRBV28,CASSFGGRHSYEQYF
TRBJ2-5,TRBV5-1,CASSSVSVREETQYF
TRBJ1-3,TRBV18,CASSPRQGSGNTIYF
TRBJ2-2,TRBV2,CASINNAGGPPGELFF
TRBJ2-1,TRBV4-2,CASTPTSGSYNEQFF
TRBJ2-7,TRBV5-6,CASSSGRLYPYEQYF
TRBJ2-1,TRBV6-4,CASSGSPLAGGPDEQFF
TRBJ2-2,TRBV7-8,CASPVGSGGQNTGELFF
TRBJ2-5,TRBV25-1,CASSEWGGGGETQYF
TRBJ2-3,TRBV5-1,CASSLAIDLDTQYF
TRBJ2-7,TRBV30,CAWSVTAGLSLEQYF
TRBJ2-5,TRBV29-1,CSVVTGPGGETQYF
TRBJ1-5,TRBV10-3,CAISTTGTENQPQHF
TRBJ2-3,TRBV13,CASSSHRAGFTDTQYF
TRBJ1-1,TRBV12-5,CASGLVTGLEAFF
TRBJ1-1,TRBV6-5,CASRIQMNTEAFF
TRBJ2-5,TRBV5-4,CASSLGGGAETQYF
TRBJ1-3,TRBV19,CASTQQGLENTIYF
TRBJ2-7,TRBV7-9,CASSLAGGGSYEQYF
TRBJ1-3,TRBV11-3,CASSLNQGTGNTIYF
TRBJ2-4,TRBV27,CASSRGQVKNIQYF
TRBJ2-1,TRBV7-9,CASRRSEGGYNEQFF
TRBJ1-1,TRBV6-5,CASSERNFF
TRBJ1-1,TRBV7-6,CASRAQQNTEAFF
TRBJ1-6,TRBV27,CASRALGDRGLTLNSPLHF
TRBJ1-6,TRBV30,CAWRHRPNSPLHF
TRBJ2-7,TRBV19,CASSSPGQPSSYEQYF
TRBJ2-6,TRBV6-1,CASSQGRAGANVLTF